The T cell receptor beta chain under discussion was sequenced for a study of human T cells and chemical hapten exposure. Trimming left V 0 bases short and J 0 bases short, with 9 bases between. This CDR3 is built from 16 residues. Germline V gene data show CDR1 as SGHRS and CDR2 as YFSETQ. TCRdb called the RACE reads again in MiXCR, with one record for every CDR3 protein. Of about 380,000 distinct CDR3 sequences in the sample, approximately 4.4% were seen once. This clonotype was counted ten times or more. Time point of the sample: patch test 1, 2 weeks after DPC sensitization. Treatment of the sample: therapeutic diphenylcyclopropenone sensitization with weekly scalp DPC.

The V call is TRBV5-1, the J call TRBJ2-2; possibly TRBD2 for D (6 bases). This sequence originates from a woman aged 50 to 60 with alopecia areata. Some clones in this sample may be carry-over from other donors' samples. Sequenced material: whole blood, taken in connection with sensitization to the hapten diphenylcyclopropenone (DPC). Written as DNA, the CDR3 is TGCGCCAGCAGCTTGGAGGGGAGGCCGAACACCGGGGAGCTGTTTTTT. The encoded protein is CASSLEGRPNTGELFF.